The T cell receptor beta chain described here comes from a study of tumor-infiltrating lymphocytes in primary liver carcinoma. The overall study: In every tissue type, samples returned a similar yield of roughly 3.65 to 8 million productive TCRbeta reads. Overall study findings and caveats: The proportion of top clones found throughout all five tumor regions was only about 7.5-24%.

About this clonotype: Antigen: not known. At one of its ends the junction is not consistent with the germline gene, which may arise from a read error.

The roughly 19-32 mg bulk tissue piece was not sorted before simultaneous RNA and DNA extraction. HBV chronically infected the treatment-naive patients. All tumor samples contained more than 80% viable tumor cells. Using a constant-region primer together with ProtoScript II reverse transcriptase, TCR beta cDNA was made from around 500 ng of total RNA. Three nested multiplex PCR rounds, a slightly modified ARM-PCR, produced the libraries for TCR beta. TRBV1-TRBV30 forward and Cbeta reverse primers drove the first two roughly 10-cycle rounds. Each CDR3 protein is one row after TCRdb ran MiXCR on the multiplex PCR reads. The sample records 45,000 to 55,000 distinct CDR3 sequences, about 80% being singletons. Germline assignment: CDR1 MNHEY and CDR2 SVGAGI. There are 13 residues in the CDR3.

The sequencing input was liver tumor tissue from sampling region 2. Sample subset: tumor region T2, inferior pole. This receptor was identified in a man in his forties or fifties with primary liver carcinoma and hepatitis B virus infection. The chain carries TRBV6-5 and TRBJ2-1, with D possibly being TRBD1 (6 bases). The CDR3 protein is CAGSPTGNNGQFF. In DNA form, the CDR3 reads TGTGCCGGCAGCCCAACAGGGAACAATGGGCAGTTCTTC.